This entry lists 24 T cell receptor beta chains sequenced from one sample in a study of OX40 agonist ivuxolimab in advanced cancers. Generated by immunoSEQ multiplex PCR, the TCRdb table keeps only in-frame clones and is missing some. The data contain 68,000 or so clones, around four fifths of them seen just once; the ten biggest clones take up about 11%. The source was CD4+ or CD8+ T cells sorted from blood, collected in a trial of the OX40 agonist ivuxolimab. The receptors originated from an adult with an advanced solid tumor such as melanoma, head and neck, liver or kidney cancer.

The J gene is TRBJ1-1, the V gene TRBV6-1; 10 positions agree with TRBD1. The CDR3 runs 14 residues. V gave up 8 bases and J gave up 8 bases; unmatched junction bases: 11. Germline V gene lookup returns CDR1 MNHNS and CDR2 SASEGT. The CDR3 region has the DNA TGTGCCAGCGCGTTGTGGACAGGGGGAAGAGAAGCTTTCTTT. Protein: CASALWTGGREAFF.

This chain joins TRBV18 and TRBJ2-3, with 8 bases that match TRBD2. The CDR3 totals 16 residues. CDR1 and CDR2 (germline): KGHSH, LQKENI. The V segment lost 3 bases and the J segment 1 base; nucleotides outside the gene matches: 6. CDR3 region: CASSPTGTRRTDTQYF. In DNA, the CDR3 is TGTGCCAGCTCACCCACCGGGACTAGGCGCACAGATACGCAGTATTTT.

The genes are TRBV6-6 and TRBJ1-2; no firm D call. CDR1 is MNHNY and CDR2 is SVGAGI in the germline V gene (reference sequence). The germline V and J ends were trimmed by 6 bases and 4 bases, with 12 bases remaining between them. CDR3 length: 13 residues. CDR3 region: CASRGSSTYGYTF. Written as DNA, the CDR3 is TGTGCCAGCAGGGGCTCGTCCACCTATGGCTACACCTTC.

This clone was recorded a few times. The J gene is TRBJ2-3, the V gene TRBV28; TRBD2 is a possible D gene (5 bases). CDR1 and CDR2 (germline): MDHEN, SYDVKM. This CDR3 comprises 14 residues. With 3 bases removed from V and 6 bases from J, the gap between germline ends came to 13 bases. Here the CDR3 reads CASSLRVPGDTQYF. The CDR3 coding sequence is TGTGCCAGCAGTTTGCGCGTCCCGGGGGATACGCAGTATTTT.

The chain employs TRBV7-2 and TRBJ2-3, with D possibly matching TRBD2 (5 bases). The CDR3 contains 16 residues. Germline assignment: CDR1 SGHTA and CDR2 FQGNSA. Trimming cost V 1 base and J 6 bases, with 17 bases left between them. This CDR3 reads CASSLVLAGPGDTQYF. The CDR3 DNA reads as TGTGCCAGCAGCTTAGTATTAGCTGGGCCGGGGGATACGCAGTATTTT.

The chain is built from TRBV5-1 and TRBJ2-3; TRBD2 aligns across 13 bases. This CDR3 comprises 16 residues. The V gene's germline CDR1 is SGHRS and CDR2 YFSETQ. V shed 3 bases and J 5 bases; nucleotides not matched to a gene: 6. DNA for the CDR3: TGCGCCAGCAGCTCTAGCGGGACTAGCGGGGTAGATACGCAGTATTTT. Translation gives CASSSSGTSGVDTQYF.

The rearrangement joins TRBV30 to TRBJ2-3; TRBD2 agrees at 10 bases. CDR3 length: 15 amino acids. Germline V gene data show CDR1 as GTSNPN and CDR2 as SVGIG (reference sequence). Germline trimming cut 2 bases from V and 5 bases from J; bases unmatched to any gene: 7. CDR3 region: CAWSQREGQRDTQYF. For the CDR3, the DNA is TGTGCCTGGAGTCAGCGGGAGGGGCAGCGAGATACGCAGTATTTT.

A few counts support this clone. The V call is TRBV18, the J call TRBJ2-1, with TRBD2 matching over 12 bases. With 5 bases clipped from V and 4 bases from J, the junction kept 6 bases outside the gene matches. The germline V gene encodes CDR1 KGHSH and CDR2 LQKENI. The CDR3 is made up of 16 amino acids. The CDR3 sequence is CASSSLLAGGYNEQFF. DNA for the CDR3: TGTGCCAGCTCAAGCCTACTAGCGGGGGGTTACAATGAGCAGTTCTTC. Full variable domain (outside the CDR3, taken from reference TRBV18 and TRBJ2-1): NAGVMQNPRHLVRRRGQEARLRCSPMKGHSHVYWYRQLPEEGLKFMVYLQKENIIDESGMPKERFSAEFPKEGPSILRIQQVVRGDSAAYFCASSSLLAGGYNEQFFGPGTRLTVL.

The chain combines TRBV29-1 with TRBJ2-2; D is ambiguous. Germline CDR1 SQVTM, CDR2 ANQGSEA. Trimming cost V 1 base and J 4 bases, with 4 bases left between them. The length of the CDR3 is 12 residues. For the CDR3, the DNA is TGCAGCGTTGAAGGGAGCACCGGGGAGCTGTTTTTT. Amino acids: CSVEGSTGELFF.

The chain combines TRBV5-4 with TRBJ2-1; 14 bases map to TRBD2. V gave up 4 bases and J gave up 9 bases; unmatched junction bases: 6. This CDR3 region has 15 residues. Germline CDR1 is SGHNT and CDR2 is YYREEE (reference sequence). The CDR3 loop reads CASSPGLAGAGEQFF. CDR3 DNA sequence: TGTGCCAGCAGCCCGGGACTAGCGGGAGCGGGTGAGCAGTTCTTC.

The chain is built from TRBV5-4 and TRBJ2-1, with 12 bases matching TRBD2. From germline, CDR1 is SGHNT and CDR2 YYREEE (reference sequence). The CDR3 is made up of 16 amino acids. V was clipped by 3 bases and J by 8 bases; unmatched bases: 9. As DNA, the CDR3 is TGTGCCAGCAGCTCCCGGACTAGCGGGACGTGGGATGAGCAGTTCTTC. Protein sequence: CASSSRTSGTWDEQFF.

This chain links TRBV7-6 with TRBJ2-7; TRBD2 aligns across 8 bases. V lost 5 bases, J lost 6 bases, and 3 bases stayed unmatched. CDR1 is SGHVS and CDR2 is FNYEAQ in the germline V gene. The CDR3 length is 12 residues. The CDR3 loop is CASSPRGGEQYF. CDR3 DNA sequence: TGTGCCAGCAGCCCCCGGGGGGGCGAGCAGTACTTC. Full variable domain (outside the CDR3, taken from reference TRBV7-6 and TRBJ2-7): GAGVSQSPRYKVTKRGQDVALRCDPISGHVSLYWYRQALGQGPEFLTYFNYEAQQDKSGLPNDRFSAERPEGSISTLTIQRTEQRDSAMYRCASSPRGGEQYFGPGTRLTVT.

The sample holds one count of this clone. DNA of the CDR3: TGTGCCAGCAGTCCCCCGGGGGCACGGGAAAAACTGTTTTTT. This translates into CASSPPGAREKLFF. The rearrangement joins TRBV6-5 to TRBJ1-4; possible D gene TRBD1, 6 bases. The germline gives CDR1 MNHEY, CDR2 SVGAGI. V lost 5 bases to trimming and J lost 8 bases, with 15 bases between them. The length of the CDR3 is 14 residues.

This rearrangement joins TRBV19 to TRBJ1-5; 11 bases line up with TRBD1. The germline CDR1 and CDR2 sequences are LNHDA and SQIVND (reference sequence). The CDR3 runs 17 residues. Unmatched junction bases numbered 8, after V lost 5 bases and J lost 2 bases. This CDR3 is CASSVAGTGGGNQPQHF. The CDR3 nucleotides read TGTGCCAGTAGTGTGGCAGGGACAGGGGGTGGCAATCAGCCCCAGCATTTT.

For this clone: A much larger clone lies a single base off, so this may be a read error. CDR3 nucleotide sequence: TGTGCCGGCAGCCCAACAGGGGATCGCTCCTACGAGCAGTACGTC. This translates into CAGSPTGDRSYEQYV. V usage is TRBV5-5 and J usage is TRBJ2-7; 7 bases match TRBD1. The germline V gene has CDR1 SGHKS and CDR2 YYEKEE (reference sequence). The CDR3 length is 15 residues.

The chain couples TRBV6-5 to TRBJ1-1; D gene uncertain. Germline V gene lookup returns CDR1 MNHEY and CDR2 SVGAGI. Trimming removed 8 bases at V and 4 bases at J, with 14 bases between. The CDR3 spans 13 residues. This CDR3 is CASFDFRGTEAFF. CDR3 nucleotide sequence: TGTGCCAGCTTTGATTTCCGGGGCACTGAAGCTTTCTTT.

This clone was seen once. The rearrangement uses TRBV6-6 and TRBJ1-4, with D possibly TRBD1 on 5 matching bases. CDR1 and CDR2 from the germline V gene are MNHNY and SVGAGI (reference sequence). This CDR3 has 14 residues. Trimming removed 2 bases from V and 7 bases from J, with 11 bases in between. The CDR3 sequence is CASSYDSGGEKLFF. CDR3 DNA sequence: TGTGCCAGCAGTTACGACAGTGGGGGTGAAAAACTGTTTTTT.

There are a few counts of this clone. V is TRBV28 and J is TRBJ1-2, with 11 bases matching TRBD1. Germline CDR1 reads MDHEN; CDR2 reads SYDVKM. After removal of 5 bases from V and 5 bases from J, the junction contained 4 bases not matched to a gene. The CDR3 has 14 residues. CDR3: CASSLGTGGYGYTF. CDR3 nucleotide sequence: TGTGCCAGCAGTCTGGGGACAGGGGGATATGGCTACACCTTC.

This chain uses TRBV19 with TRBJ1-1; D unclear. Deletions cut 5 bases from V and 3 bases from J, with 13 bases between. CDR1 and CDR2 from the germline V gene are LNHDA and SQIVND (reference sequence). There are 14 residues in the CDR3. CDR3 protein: CASSLDASDTEAFF. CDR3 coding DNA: TGTGCCAGTAGTCTGGATGCGAGTGACACTGAAGCTTTCTTT.

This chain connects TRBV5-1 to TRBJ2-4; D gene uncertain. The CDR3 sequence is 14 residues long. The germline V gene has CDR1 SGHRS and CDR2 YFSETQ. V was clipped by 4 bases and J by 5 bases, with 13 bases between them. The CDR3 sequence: CASSPWAGQNIQYF. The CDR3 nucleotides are TGCGCCAGCAGCCCCTGGGCAGGCCAAAACATTCAGTACTTC.

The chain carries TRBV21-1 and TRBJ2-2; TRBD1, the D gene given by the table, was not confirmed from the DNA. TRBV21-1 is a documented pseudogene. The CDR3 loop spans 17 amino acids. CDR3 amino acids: CASSKVLRQAMTGELFF. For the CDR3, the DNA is TGTGCCAGCAGCAAAGTCCTGCGACAGGCAATGACCGGGGAGCTGTTTTTT.

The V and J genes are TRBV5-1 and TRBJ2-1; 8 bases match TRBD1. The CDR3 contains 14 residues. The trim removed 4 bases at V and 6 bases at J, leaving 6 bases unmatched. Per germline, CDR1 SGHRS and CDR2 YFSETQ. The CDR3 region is CASSITGGGNEQFF. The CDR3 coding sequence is TGCGCCAGCAGCATAACAGGGGGAGGCAATGAGCAGTTCTTC.

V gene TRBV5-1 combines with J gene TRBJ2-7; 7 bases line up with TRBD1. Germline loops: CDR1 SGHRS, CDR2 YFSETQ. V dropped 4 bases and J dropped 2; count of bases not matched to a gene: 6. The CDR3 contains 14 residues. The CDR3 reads CASSAGTEAYEQYF. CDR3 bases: TGCGCCAGCAGCGCCGGGACAGAGGCCTACGAGCAGTACTTC.

The CDR3 DNA follows: TGCGCCAGCGCTCCGGGACTAGCCCACCGAAGCACAGATACGCAGTATTTT. Translated, it gives CASAPGLAHRSTDTQYF. V usage is TRBV4-1 and J usage is TRBJ2-3; 9 nucleotides align to TRBD2. V was pared by 8 bases and J by 0 bases, with 12 bases of the junction left unmatched. CDR3 size: 17 residues. Per germline, CDR1 MGHRA and CDR2 YSYEKL.